This TCR beta chain was found in a study of OX40 agonist ivuxolimab in advanced cancers. Study-level background: Hepatocellular carcinoma, melanoma, renal cell or head and neck cancer was diagnosed in the dose-escalation patients.

V lost 1 base, J lost 0 bases, and 7 bases lay in between. This CDR3 spans 14 amino acids. Germline CDR1 SGHNT, CDR2 YYREEE (reference sequence). The sample holds one count of this clone. Antigen unknown. The repertoire was sequenced with immunoSEQ multiplex PCR; TCRdb's copy has only in-frame clones and lacks some. Among some 63,000 clones listed, 84% were seen once. Study findings and constraints: Circulating CD4+ and CD8+ T cells showed clonal expansion by week 6 at 0.1 to 3.0 mg/kg. Expanded clones were, on average, more numerous among CD8+ T cells than CD4+.

The specimen was CD4+ or CD8+ T cells sorted from blood, collected in a trial of the OX40 agonist ivuxolimab. The TCR comes from an adult with an advanced solid tumor such as melanoma, head and neck, liver or kidney cancer. The gene calls are TRBV5-4 and TRBJ1-2; possible D gene TRBD1, 6 bases. The CDR3 nucleotides are TGTGCCAGCAGCTTGCAGGGGTCTAACTATGGCTACACCTTC. Translation: CASSLQGSNYGYTF. Looking up the rest from reference TRBV5-4 and TRBJ1-2 gives the full variable domain: ETGVTQSPTHLIKTRGQQVTLRCSSQSGHNTVSWYQQALGQGPQFIFQYYREEENGRGNFPPRFSGLQFPNYSSELNVNALELDDSALYLCASSLQGSNYGYTFGSGTRLTVV.